One T cell receptor beta chain is described in this entry. The antigen is not known. CDR1 is LNHDA, CDR2 SQIVND, per germline (reference sequence). The length of the CDR3 is 14 residues. The V end was cut by 3 bases, the J end by 5 bases, with 14 bases between. The PCR ran on 60 Vbeta and 13 Jbeta primers. Profiled with immunoSEQ multiplex PCR; TCRdb holds only in-frame clones, not every one. The table includes 76,000 or so clones, about 80% detected once. The data belong to a study of cytomegalovirus exposure and HLA in healthy donors. Overall study: Among about 380 genotyped donors, about 83% fell in the Caucasian-associated ancestry cluster. Overall study findings and caveats: Most CMV-associated TCR beta chains appeared HLA-restricted in a later analysis. Later genetic work tied a missense DCLRE1C variant to beta-chain V and J trimming.

When sampled, the donors appeared nominally healthy, though they likely had unrecorded immune exposures. The sequence derives from a young man in good health and CMV-seronegative. The chain links TRBV19 to TRBJ2-7; D is possibly TRBD1 (6 bases). Sequencing was performed on PBMCs. CDR3 DNA: TGTGCCAGTAGTATTACGAACAGGGTCAACGAGCAGTACTTC. It is translated as CASSITNRVNEQYF.